A selection of T cell receptor beta chains follows, all from one sample in a study of shared clonotypes between healthy human individuals. Produced via immunoSEQ multiplex PCR; TCRdb's table is partial and in-frame only. The sample yields a few million clones, 80% to 95% seen once. The specimen sequenced was naive CD4+ T cells from PBMCs. Receptors were obtained from a man between 18 and 35 years old in good health. Some clones in this sample may be carry-over from other donors' samples. Each CDR3 is given with its conserved first and last residue. A D gene is named only where the DNA matches it firmly. Rows give clone size only sometimes, using once, few, many, or a class for an expanded clone.

TRBJ1-2,TRBV9,-,TRBD1,TGTGCCAGCAGCCCCACTCGGGGTACAGGGGCGAATGGCTACACCTTC,CASSPTRGTGANGYTF
TRBJ1-5,TRBV28,few,-,TGTGCCAGCAGTTCCCGACACCAGCCCCAGCATTTT,CASSSRHQPQHF
TRBJ2-1,TRBV5-1,-,TRBD2,TGCGCCAGCAGCATACCTAGCGGGAGTGACAATGAGCAGTTCTTC,CASSIPSGSDNEQFF
TRBJ1-1,TRBV18,few,-,TGTGCCAGCTCACCTACCCCTCGAAAGGCCACTGAAGCTTTCTTT,CASSPTPRKATEAFF
TRBJ2-4,TRBV4-3,-,TRBD1,TGCGCCAGCAGCCATAGGACAGGAAACATTCAGTACTTC,CASSHRTGNIQYF
TRBJ2-3,TRBV7-2,-,TRBD2,TGTGCCAGCAGCTTAGCGGGAGGGACCACAGATACGCAGTATTTT,CASSLAGGTTDTQYF
TRBJ1-1,TRBV15,-,-,TGTGCCACCAGCAGAGATCCGGGACAAAGTCCTGAAGCTTTCTTT,CATSRDPGQSPEAFF
TRBJ2-4,TRBV9,-,-,TGTGCCAGCAGCGCAGGAGGGAGTGGCAAAAACATTCAGTACTTC,CASSAGGSGKNIQYF
TRBJ2-7,TRBV5-1,-,-,TGCGCCAGCAGCTACCAGGGATCCTACGAGCAGTACTTC,CASSYQGSYEQYF
TRBJ2-1,TRBV11-3,-,TRBD2,TGTGCCAGCAGCCGCGGGAGACTAGCGGACAATGAGCAGTTCTTC,CASSRGRLADNEQFF
TRBJ2-4,TRBV6-6,-,-,TGTGCCAGCAGTTACTTGGCGGGCAGCAAAAACATTCAGTACTTC,CASSYLAGSKNIQYF
TRBJ2-7,TRBV6-4,once,-,TGTGCCAGCAGTGACTCGAAAAACAGGGACTCCTACGAGCAGTACTTC,CASSDSKNRDSYEQYF
TRBJ2-3,TRBV9,-,-,TGTGCCAGCAGCCCGAGACCACGCACAGATACGCAGTATTTT,CASSPRPRTDTQYF
TRBJ1-2,TRBV20-1,-,-,TGCAGTGCTAGGGGCTACACCTTC,CSARGYTF
TRBJ2-3,TRBV2,-,-,TGTGCCAGCAGGAGAGGTGGAGGCCGCAAGTATTTT,CASRRGGGRKYF
TRBJ1-1,TRBV2,-,TRBD1,TGTGCCAGCAGAATATTACAGGGGGCGACTGAAGCTTTCTTT,CASRILQGATEAFF
TRBJ1-1,TRBV12-5,-,TRBD1,TGTGCTAGTGGGAAACAGGGGGGGACTGAAGCTTTCTTT,CASGKQGGTEAFF
TRBJ2-3,TRBV5-1,-,TRBD2,TGCGCCAGCAGCTTGGCTAGCGGGGTTACAGATACGCAGTATTTT,CASSLASGVTDTQYF
TRBJ2-7,TRBV6-5,-,-,TGTGCCAGCAGAGCTCGATACTACGAGCAGTACTTC,CASRARYYEQYF
TRBJ2-1,TRBV2,-,TRBD2,TGTGCCAGCATCGAGGCCACGTACTCCGGGACTACCAACAATGAGCAGTTCTTC,CASIEATYSGTTNNEQFF
TRBJ1-5,TRBV15,-,-,TGTGCCACCAGCAGAGAGTCAGGCCTGAATAGCAATCAGCCCCAGCATTTT,CATSRESGLNSNQPQHF
TRBJ2-7,TRBV7-2,-,TRBD2,TGTGCCAGCAGCTCCTCGGGACTAGCCGCCTACGAGCAGTACTTC,CASSSSGLAAYEQYF
TRBJ1-1,TRBV30,few,TRBD1,TGTGCCTGGGCCAGGACAGGGGCTGAAGCTTTCTTT,CAWARTGAEAFF
TRBJ2-2,TRBV7-2,-,TRBD2,TGTGCCAGCAGGACTAGCGGGAGGGCCTTGGAGCTGTTTTTT,CASRTSGRALELFF
TRBJ2-1,TRBV18,-,-,TGTGCCAGCTCACCTCGTGAGCTGCCCGATGAGCAGTTCTTC,CASSPRELPDEQFF
TRBJ1-1,TRBV10-3,-,TRBD1,TGTGCCATCAGTGAGCCTTACAGGGGGCAGGACACTGAAGCTTTCTTT,CAISEPYRGQDTEAFF
TRBJ1-1,TRBV7-2,-,-,TGTGCCAGCAGCTCGGGGGCGAACACTGAAGCTTTCTTT,CASSSGANTEAFF
TRBJ2-7,TRBV29-1,-,TRBD1,TGCAGCGTTGGACCGGGACAGGGGCTATACGAGCGGTACTTC,CSVGPGQGLYERYF
TRBJ1-1,TRBV5-1,-,-,TGCGCCAGCAGACGAGGACATATGAACACTGAAGCTTTCTTT,CASRRGHMNTEAFF
TRBJ1-2,TRBV2,few,-,TGTGCCAGCAGTGTGGCGGCCTACACCTTC,CASSVAAYTF
TRBJ1-2,TRBV28,-,-,TGTGCCAGCAGTTTAGGAACATCAGTTCCCTATGGCTACACCTTC,CASSLGTSVPYGYTF
TRBJ2-7,TRBV2,-,-,TGTGCCAGCGCTTTTAGCTCCTACGAGCAGTACTTC,CASAFSSYEQYF
TRBJ2-7,TRBV4-1,-,-,TGCGCCAGCAGCCAAGGAAAACAGGGGCAGTACTTC,CASSQGKQGQYF
TRBJ2-7,TRBV27,-,-,TGTGCCAGCAGTTTATCCCCGGAGGGGCCGGGTAACGAGCAGTACTTC,CASSLSPEGPGNEQYF
TRBJ1-3,TRBV28,-,TRBD1,TGTGCCAGCACCAGTCTGACAGGGTCTGGAAACACCATATATTTT,CASTSLTGSGNTIYF
TRBJ2-7,TRBV11-3,-,-,TGTGCCAGCAGCTATAGTCCAGGGAAGATGGGGCAGTACTTC,CASSYSPGKMGQYF
TRBJ2-1,TRBV5-1,-,-,TGCGCCAGCTGCATAGATACAGTTTCCTACAATGAGCAGTTCTTC,CASCIDTVSYNEQFF
TRBJ1-1,TRBV4-2,-,-,TGTGCCAGCAGCCAAGTCCCCATCCCTGAAGCTTTCTTT,CASSQVPIPEAFF
TRBJ2-3,TRBV28,-,-,TGTGCCAGCAGCCCCTGGGGAGACTGGACTAGCACAGATACGCAGTATTTT,CASSPWGDWTSTDTQYF
TRBJ2-1,TRBV10-1,-,TRBD2,TGCGCCAGCAGTGCCAGGACTAGCGGGAGTTTTAATGAGCAGTTCTTC,CASSARTSGSFNEQFF
TRBJ1-2,TRBV30,-,-,TGTGCCTGGAGTGTACTCCTTAACTATGGCTACACCTTC,CAWSVLLNYGYTF
TRBJ1-5,TRBV7-8,-,-,TGTGCCAGCAGCTTAGCGGGCCGGGCCCTAGGGCGACAGCCCCAGCATTTT,CASSLAGRALGRQPQHF
TRBJ1-2,TRBV4-1,-,-,TGCGCCAGCAGCCAAGATGGAGGGGTCAACTATGGCTACACCTTC,CASSQDGGVNYGYTF
TRBJ2-1,TRBV6-4,-,-,TGTGCCAGCAGTAAAAGCCATGAGCAGTTCTTC,CASSKSHEQFF
TRBJ1-4,TRBV5-1,-,TRBD1,TGCGCCAGCAGCATGACAGGGTCGGGGGCTAATGAAAAACTGTTTTTT,CASSMTGSGANEKLFF
TRBJ2-5,TRBV6-6,-,-,TGTGCCAGTCACAGGGGAGGAGAGACCCAGTACTTC,CASHRGGETQYF
TRBJ2-5,TRBV7-9,-,-,TGTGCCAGCAGCTTTAGAGGGATAGCTCCGTTCCAAGAGACCCAGTACTTC,CASSFRGIAPFQETQYF
TRBJ1-5,TRBV28,-,-,TGTGCCAGCAGTTTATCGCCTTACACAGGCAATCAGCCCCAGCATTTT,CASSLSPYTGNQPQHF
TRBJ2-7,TRBV7-2,once,-,TGTGCCAGCAGCTTAGGGGCAGGGACGGTGGAGTACTTC,CASSLGAGTVEYF
TRBJ2-1,TRBV7-9,-,TRBD1,TGTGCCAGCAGCGATCCGACGGACAGGGACTCCTACAATGAGCAGTTCTTC,CASSDPTDRDSYNEQFF
TRBJ2-3,TRBV28,-,-,TGTGCCAGCAGTTCAGGACTATCCACAGATACGCAGTATTTT,CASSSGLSTDTQYF